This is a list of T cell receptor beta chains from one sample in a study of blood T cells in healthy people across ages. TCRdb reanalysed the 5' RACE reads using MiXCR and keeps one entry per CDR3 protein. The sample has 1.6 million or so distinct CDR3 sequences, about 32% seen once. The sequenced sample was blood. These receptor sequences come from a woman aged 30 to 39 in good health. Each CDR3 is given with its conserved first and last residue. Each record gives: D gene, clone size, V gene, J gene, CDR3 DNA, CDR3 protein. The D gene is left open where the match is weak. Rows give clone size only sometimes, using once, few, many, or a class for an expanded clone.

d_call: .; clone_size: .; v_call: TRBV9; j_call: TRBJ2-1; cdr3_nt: TGTGCCAGCAGCGTAGCTAAGAACAATGAGCAGTTCTTC; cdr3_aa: CASSVAKNNEQFF
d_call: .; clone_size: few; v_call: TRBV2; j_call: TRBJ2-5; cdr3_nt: TGTGCCAGCAGTGTGGGGGGTCAGACCCAGTACTTC; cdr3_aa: CASSVGGQTQYF
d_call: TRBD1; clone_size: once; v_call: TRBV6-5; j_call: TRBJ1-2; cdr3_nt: TGTGCCGGCAGTTACTCCAGGGACAGGGCTTTGCACTATGGCTACACCTTC; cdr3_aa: CAGSYSRDRALHYGYTF
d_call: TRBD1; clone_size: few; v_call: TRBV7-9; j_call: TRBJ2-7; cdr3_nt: TGTGCCAGCAGCTTCCCCGGGACAGGGTTAAACGAGCAGTACTTC; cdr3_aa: CASSFPGTGLNEQYF
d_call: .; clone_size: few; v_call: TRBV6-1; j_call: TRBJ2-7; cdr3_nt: TGTGCCAGCAGTGACATGGTAGGCAGCAAGACCACTTCCTACGAGCAGTACTTC; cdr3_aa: CASSDMVGSKTTSYEQYF
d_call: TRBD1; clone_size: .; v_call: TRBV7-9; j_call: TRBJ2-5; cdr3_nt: TGTGCCAGCAGCTTAGCGCAGGGGGCGCTTGAGACCCAGTACTTC; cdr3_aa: CASSLAQGALETQYF
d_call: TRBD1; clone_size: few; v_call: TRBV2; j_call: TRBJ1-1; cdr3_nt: TGTGCCAGCAGTGGTGGTCAGGGGGTCCACACTGAAGCTTTCTTT; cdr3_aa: CASSGGQGVHTEAFF
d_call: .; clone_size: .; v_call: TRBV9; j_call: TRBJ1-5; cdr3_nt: TGTGCCAGCAGCGCGACCAGGGATAATCAGCCCCAGCATTTT; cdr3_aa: CASSATRDNQPQHF
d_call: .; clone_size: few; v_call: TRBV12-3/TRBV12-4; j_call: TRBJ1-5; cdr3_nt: TGTGCCAGCAGTTTAGGGGTCAGAAGCAATCAGCCCCAGCATTTT; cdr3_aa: CASSLGVRSNQPQHF
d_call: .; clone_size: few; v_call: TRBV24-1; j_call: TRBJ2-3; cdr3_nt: TGTGCCACCAGTGATTTGTCGGGTACTAGCACAGATACGCAGTATTTT; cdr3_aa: CATSDLSGTSTDTQYF
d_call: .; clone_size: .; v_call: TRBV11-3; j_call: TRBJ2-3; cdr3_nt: TGTGCCAGCAGCATGGGATCTGTGGACACAGATACGCAGTATTTT; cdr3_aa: CASSMGSVDTDTQYF
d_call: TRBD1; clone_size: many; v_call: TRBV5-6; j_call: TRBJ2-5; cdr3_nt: TGTGCCAGCAGCCGGGGGACAGGAGAGACCCAGTACTTC; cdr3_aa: CASSRGTGETQYF
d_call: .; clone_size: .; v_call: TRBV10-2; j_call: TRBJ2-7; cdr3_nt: TGCGCCAGCAGCGAAGTCGTTGGGGCTTTCTCAGGCGAGCAGTACTTC; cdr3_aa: CASSEVVGAFSGEQYF
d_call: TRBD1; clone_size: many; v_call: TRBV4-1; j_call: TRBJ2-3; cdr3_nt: TGTGCCAGCAGCCAGGGGGCCTCCACAGATACGCAGTATTTT; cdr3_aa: CASSQGASTDTQYF
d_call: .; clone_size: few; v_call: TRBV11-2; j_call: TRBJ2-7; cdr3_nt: TGTGCCAGCAGCTTAGGACAGTCAGGACACGAGCAGTACTTC; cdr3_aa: CASSLGQSGHEQYF
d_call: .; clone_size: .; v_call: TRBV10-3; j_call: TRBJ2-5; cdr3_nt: TGTGCCATCAGTGAGTATGGCAGGGGATCCCAAGAGACCCAGTACTTC; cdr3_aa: CAISEYGRGSQETQYF